The 30 T cell receptor beta chains given below trace back to one sample, sequenced in a study of cytomegalovirus exposure and HLA in healthy donors. The PCR contained 60 Vbeta and 13 Jbeta primers. Clones were read by immunoSEQ multiplex PCR, and TCRdb kept only the in-frame ones, dropping some. This table holds roughly 150,000 clones, roughly 83% found once. The sequencing sample was made of PBMCs. The receptors stem from a woman between 18 and 30 years old in good health and CMV-seronegative.

This rearrangement joins TRBV10-2 to TRBJ1-6; D is uncertain. Germline loops: CDR1 WSHSY, CDR2 SAAADI. Between the trimmed V and J ends, which lost 6 bases and 8 bases, there was a span of 11 bases. This CDR3 has 13 residues. The CDR3: CASRRADDSPLHF. DNA for the CDR3: TGCGCCAGCAGGCGGGCTGATGATTCACCCCTCCACTTT.

This clone was observed a few times. The chain is built from TRBV10-1 and TRBJ1-1; D possibly corresponds to TRBD1 (6 bases). Trimming pared 6 bases from V and 3 bases from J, leaving 11 bases between. CDR1 and CDR2 from the germline V gene are WNHNN and SYGVQD (reference sequence). CDR3 size: 13 residues. DNA for the CDR3: TGCGCCAGCAGGACAGGCCTGGACACTGAAGCTTTCTTT. Its translation is CASRTGLDTEAFF.

The chain links TRBV6-6 to TRBJ2-6; D ambiguous. CDR3 length equals 15 residues. V lost 4 bases and J 0 bases, leaving 7 bases between the germline ends. The germline V gene has CDR1 MNHNY and CDR2 SVGAGI (reference sequence). Written as DNA, the CDR3 is TGTGCCAGCAGTTTGGAGAACTCTGGGGCCAACGTCCTGACTTTC. Translation: CASSLENSGANVLTF.

Here the CDR3 DNA reads TGTGCCAGCAGCGTGTCCGGGACAGGACTCTACGAGCAGTACTTC. The encoded protein is CASSVSGTGLYEQYF. V and J are TRBV9 and TRBJ2-7; 8 bases line up with TRBD1. Germline lookup yields CDR1 SGDLS and CDR2 YYNGEE. The CDR3 is 15 amino acids. The V and J ends lost 2 bases and 3 bases, in that order; junction bases with no gene match: 7. Full variable domain (rest looked up from reference TRBV9 and TRBJ2-7): DSGVTQTPKHLITATGQRVTLRCSPRSGDLSVYWYQQSLDQGLQFLIQYYNGEERAKGNILERFSAQQFPDLHSELNLSSLELGDSALYFCASSVSGTGLYEQYFGPGTRLTVT.

The table lists this clone with a count of one. The V and J genes are TRBV6-1 and TRBJ1-2, with 7 nucleotides matching TRBD1. This CDR3 comprises 15 residues. The germline V gene encodes CDR1 MNHNS and CDR2 SASEGT. Losses at the gene ends were 6 bases for V and 3 bases for J; bases not matched to a gene: 10. The CDR3 DNA reads TGTGCCAGCAGCAGCCGGACAGGTTATGACTATGGCTACACCTTC. Amino acid sequence: CASSSRTGYDYGYTF.

The chain is built from TRBV19 and TRBJ1-2; D is possibly TRBD1 (6 bases). Trimming cost V 9 bases and J 5 bases, with 13 bases left between them. Germline assignment: CDR1 LNHDA and CDR2 SQIVND (reference sequence). This CDR3 is built from 12 residues. CDR3 protein: CASGDNYYGYTF. CDR3 sequence (DNA): TGTGCCAGCGGGGACAATTATTATGGCTACACCTTC.

This rearrangement joins TRBV5-8 to TRBJ2-7, with a weak D call TRBD2 (5 bases). Germline lookup yields CDR1 SGHTS and CDR2 YDEGEE. Trimming cost V 5 bases and J 2 bases, with 20 bases left between them. The CDR3 has 16 residues. The CDR3 protein is CASSSGFGGRTYEQYF. The CDR3 DNA is TGTGCCAGCAGTTCGGGATTCGGTGGCAGGACCTACGAGCAGTACTTC.

V is TRBV9 and J is TRBJ1-1; a weak D match, TRBD1 (5 bases). V lost 0 bases and J lost 1, with 16 bases in between. This CDR3 spans 17 amino acids. Per germline, CDR1 SGDLS and CDR2 YYNGEE. In DNA, the CDR3 is TGTGCCAGCAGCGTAGACCCTAAGGGCAGGGCGAACACTGAAGCTTTCTTT. Translation gives CASSVDPKGRANTEAFF.

As DNA, the CDR3 is TGTGCCAGTAGTATAGGGAACGCCGGGACACTTAGCAATCAGCCCCAGCATTTT. Its translation is CASSIGNAGTLSNQPQHF. The chain is built from TRBV19 and TRBJ1-5; tentative D call: TRBD1 (6 bases). Germline lookup yields CDR1 LNHDA and CDR2 SQIVND (reference sequence). The CDR3 consists of 18 residues. V was cut by 1 base and J by 0 bases, with 16 bases left in between.

The gene calls are TRBV6-5 and TRBJ2-5, with 12 bases fitting TRBD1. V was pared by 6 bases and J by 5 bases, with 7 bases of the junction left unmatched. The CDR3 has 15 amino acids. From germline, CDR1 is MNHEY and CDR2 SVGAGI. DNA of the CDR3: TGTGCCAGCAGACCGGGACAGGGGGCCAAGGAGACCCAGTACTTC. This translates into CASRPGQGAKETQYF.

The V and J genes are TRBV15 and TRBJ1-2; D may be TRBD1 (5 bases). This CDR3 region has 15 residues. Germline CDR1 and CDR2: LNHNV and YYDKDF (reference sequence). Trimming took off 0 bases at V and 4 bases at J, with 12 bases between the two ends. The CDR3 sequence: CATSRDQQGLYGYTF. DNA of the CDR3: TGTGCCACCAGCAGAGATCAGCAGGGACTCTATGGCTACACCTTC. The complete variable domain, with remaining parts taken from reference TRBV15 and TRBJ1-2, reads DAMVIQNPRYQVTQFGKPVTLSCSQTLNHNVMYWYQQKSSQAPKLLFHYYDKDFNNEADTPDNFQSRRPNTSFCFLDIRSPGLGDTAMYLCATSRDQQGLYGYTFGSGTRLTVV.

This chain connects TRBV19 to TRBJ1-4, with a weak D call TRBD1 (5 bases). Germline-derived CDR1 and CDR2 are LNHDA and SQIVND (reference sequence). Trimming took 5 bases from V and 8 from J, leaving 15 bases between them. The CDR3 totals 14 residues. The CDR3 protein is CASSFVGVGEKLFF. In nucleotides, the CDR3 is TGTGCCAGTAGTTTCGTAGGGGTTGGCGAAAAACTGTTTTTT.

The rearrangement joins TRBV5-6 to TRBJ1-1; 9 nucleotides align to TRBD1. The ends lost 3 bases at V and 3 bases at J; junction bases unmatched: 6. Germline V gene lookup returns CDR1 SGHDT and CDR2 YYEEEE. The CDR3 sequence is 15 residues long. The CDR3 sequence is CASSWGQGGHTEAFF. The CDR3 region has the DNA TGTGCCAGCAGCTGGGGACAGGGTGGGCACACTGAAGCTTTCTTT.

This chain connects TRBV2 to TRBJ1-5; D gene unclear. This CDR3 region has 19 residues. Germline CDR1 reads SNHLY; CDR2 reads FYNNEI. Deletions cut 2 bases from V and 0 bases from J, with 20 bases between. The CDR3 sequence: CASSERHSRSLDSNQPQHF. The DNA for the CDR3 is TGTGCCAGCAGTGAAAGACATTCCCGCTCCCTCGATAGCAATCAGCCCCAGCATTTT.

The rearrangement joins TRBV4-2 to TRBJ1-2; D might be TRBD1 (6 bases). The V and J ends lost 0 bases and 2 bases respectively, with 13 bases between them. CDR3 size: 16 residues. Germline lookup yields CDR1 LGHNA and CDR2 YNFKEQ. CDR3 bases: TGTGCCAGCAGCCAAGATCGGGGGGCTACCAACTATGGCTACACCTTC. It yields the protein CASSQDRGATNYGYTF.

This chain joins TRBV12-5 and TRBJ2-2; 10 bases are shared with TRBD1. The CDR3 length is 16 residues. V trimming: 6 bases; J trimming: 4 bases; junction bases outside the gene matches: 8. Looked up from germline, CDR1 is LGHNT and CDR2 is FRNRAP. CDR3 DNA: TGTGCTAGTGGATACGGACAGGGGGTCGGCACCGGGGAGCTGTTTTTT. Residues: CASGYGQGVGTGELFF.

V and J are TRBV18 and TRBJ1-5, with a weak D call TRBD1 (5 bases). CDR3 length: 14 amino acids. V lost 0 bases and J 3 bases, leaving 6 bases between the germline ends. The germline V gene encodes CDR1 KGHSH and CDR2 LQKENI. The CDR3 loop is CASSPPGHNQPQHF. The CDR3 DNA reads TGTGCCAGCTCACCACCGGGGCACAATCAGCCCCAGCATTTT.

V usage is TRBV28 and J usage is TRBJ1-5; 7 positions match TRBD1. Germline V gene data show CDR1 as MDHEN and CDR2 as SYDVKM. The CDR3 length is 18 residues. The J segment lost 2 bases and the V segment lost 5 bases, leaving 15 bases of the junction unmatched. Here the CDR3 reads CASSPLVGQGVGNQPQHF. Written as DNA, the CDR3 is TGTGCCAGCAGTCCCCTTGTAGGGCAGGGGGTCGGCAATCAGCCCCAGCATTTT.

In DNA form, the CDR3 reads TGTGCCTGGAGTGTAAAGGGGGCAGACAATGAGCAGTTCTTC. Protein product: CAWSVKGADNEQFF. The rearrangement links TRBV30 to TRBJ2-1; 7 nucleotides align to TRBD1. V shed 0 bases, J shed 5 bases, and the junction held 4 bases outside the gene matches. The CDR3 runs 14 residues. Germline lookup yields CDR1 GTSNPN and CDR2 SVGIG (reference sequence).

The chain carries TRBV5-8 and TRBJ1-6, with 9 bases fitting TRBD1. V dropped 2 bases and J dropped 8; count of bases not matched to a gene: 5. The germline CDR1 and CDR2 sequences are SGHTS and YDEGEE. The CDR3 totals 15 residues. The CDR3 DNA reads TGTGCCAGCAGCTTAGAGGGGACAGGGCATTCACCCCTCCACTTT. It specifies CASSLEGTGHSPLHF.

The rearrangement joins TRBV6-5 to TRBJ1-5; 9 bases match TRBD1. The CDR3 sequence is 13 residues long. After removal of 6 bases from V and 11 bases from J, the junction contained 8 bases not matched to a gene. The germline gives CDR1 MNHEY, CDR2 SVGAGI. CDR3 sequence reads: CASRRQGDRAQHF. The CDR3 DNA follows: TGTGCCAGCAGGCGACAGGGGGACAGGGCCCAGCATTTT.

The gene calls are TRBV6-1 and TRBJ2-7; 8 nucleotides align to TRBD1. The end of the DNA is better explained by TRBJ2-1, so the J call may be wrong. This CDR3 has 14 amino acids. Germline V gene sequence: CDR1 MNHNS, CDR2 SASEGT. CDR3 residues: CASTPGQVHNEQFF. In DNA form, the CDR3 reads TGTGCCAGCACTCCGGGACAGGTTCACAATGAGCAGTTCTTC.

Turning to this clone: Germline and junction disagree at one end, which may indicate a read error. The V and J genes are TRBV5-5 and TRBJ2-6, with D possibly matching TRBD1 (5 bases). The CDR3 has 15 residues. Germline loops: CDR1 SGHKS, CDR2 YYEKEE (reference sequence). This chain's CDR3 is CASSRGAAGANGLTF. CDR3 DNA: TGTGCCAGCAGCCGCGGAGCTGCTGGGGCCAACGGCCTGACTTTC.

The rearrangement joins TRBV10-3 to TRBJ2-1; tentatively, D is TRBD1 (6 bases). The CDR3 contains 16 residues. CDR1 ENHRY and CDR2 SYGVKD come from the germline V gene. Trimming stripped 6 bases from V and 8 bases from J, with 23 bases between. CDR3 sequence reads: CAIRSARGWRADEQFF. DNA of the CDR3: TGTGCCATCAGGTCGGCTAGGGGGTGGCGAGCCGATGAGCAGTTCTTC.

J is TRBJ2-7 and V is TRBV11-2; the D is unclear. Germline V gene lookup returns CDR1 SGHAT and CDR2 FQNNGV. The CDR3 totals 15 residues. Trimming removed 0 bases from V and 4 bases from J, with 13 bases in between. The CDR3 loop is CASSLDDNSLYEQYF. CDR3 coding DNA: TGTGCCAGCAGCTTAGATGATAACAGCCTATACGAGCAGTACTTC.

The CDR3 coding sequence is TGTGCCTGGAACACGGACTGGAGGTTGGAGACCCAGTACTTC. Translated: CAWNTDWRLETQYF. The genes are TRBV30 and TRBJ2-5, with D possibly matching TRBD2 (5 bases). Germline V gene data show CDR1 as GTSNPN and CDR2 as SVGIG (reference sequence). There are 14 residues in the CDR3. Deletions cut 4 bases from V and 5 bases from J, with 17 bases between.

The rearrangement links TRBV19 to TRBJ2-1; TRBD2 agrees at 9 bases. The CDR3 is 18 amino acids. Germline loops: CDR1 LNHDA, CDR2 SQIVND (reference sequence). The V and J ends lost 6 bases and 1 base, in that order; junction bases with no gene match: 13. The CDR3 DNA sequence: TGTGCCAGTAGGATGAGGAGGCGGGGGGGCGGGTCCTACAATGAGCAGTTCTTC. Translating it yields CASRMRRRGGGSYNEQFF.

This clone appeared a few times. The chain has TRBV6-5 and TRBJ2-7; 8 nucleotides match TRBD1. This CDR3 region has 15 residues. V dropped 6 bases and J dropped 4; count of bases not matched to a gene: 11. CDR1 and CDR2 (germline): MNHEY, SVGAGI. CDR3 amino acids: CASRNSPGGLYEQYF. The CDR3 DNA reads TGTGCCAGCAGAAATTCCCCAGGGGGCCTTTACGAGCAGTACTTC.

This clone has just one count. This chain uses TRBV4-1 with TRBJ1-2; D uncertain. The ends were cut back, 1 base at V and 10 bases at J, with 16 bases in the middle. CDR3 length equals 14 residues. The germline CDR1 and CDR2 sequences are MGHRA and YSYEKL. CDR3 nucleotide sequence: TGCGCCAGCAGCCAAGTGGGAGACGGGCGTCTCTACACCTTC. The encoded protein is CASSQVGDGRLYTF.

V and J are TRBV14 and TRBJ1-1; D is perhaps TRBD1 (5 bases). This CDR3 comprises 14 residues. Germline-derived CDR1 and CDR2 are SGHDN and FVKESK. V was trimmed by 0 bases and J by 4 bases, leaving 9 bases between them. As DNA, the CDR3 is TGTGCCAGCAGCCAAGAAACAGGCACCACTGAAGCTTTCTTT. Residues: CASSQETGTTEAFF.